The 17 T cell receptor beta chains below come from one sample, sequenced in a study of a mutant IDH1 vaccine in newly diagnosed glioma. No antigen has been assigned to these receptors. Indicated time point: week 35, safety follow-up. With topical imiquimod, each dose of the vaccine consisted of 300 ug of mutant IDH1 20-mer peptide. The method was immunoSEQ multiplex PCR; TCRdb's version includes in-frame clones alone and lacks a portion of them. The sample has 35,000 to 50,000 clones; roughly 92% are singletons. Sequenced material: PBMCs, taken from a glioma patient whose treatment included an IDH1 peptide vaccine. Receptor source: a man over 45 with glioma.

Written as DNA, the CDR3 is TGTGCCAGCAGCGGGGGACCTAGCACAGATACGCAGTATTTT. It yields the protein CASSGGPSTDTQYF. The V and J genes are TRBV6-1 and TRBJ2-3; the D gene is possibly TRBD2 (6 bases). V shed 6 bases and J shed 0 bases, with 10 bases lying between them. The CDR3 spans 14 residues. CDR1 is MNHNS and CDR2 is SASEGT in the germline V gene.

The chain combines TRBV5-1 with TRBJ2-2, with D unclear. The CDR3 is made up of 12 amino acids. Looked up from germline, CDR1 is SGHRS and CDR2 is YFSETQ. V was pared by 0 bases and J by 6 bases, with 3 bases between. CDR3 region: CASSLVSGELFF. Here the CDR3 DNA reads TGCGCCAGCAGCTTGGTTTCCGGGGAGCTGTTTTTT.

The rearrangement links TRBV6-5 to TRBJ2-2, with a possible D match to TRBD1 (6 bases). This CDR3 contains 14 residues. The germline V gene encodes CDR1 MNHEY and CDR2 SVGAGI. V was shortened by 2 bases and J by 8 bases, with 12 bases between the two germline ends. The CDR3 protein is CASSYRQDWGELFF. CDR3 nucleotide sequence: TGTGCCAGCAGTTACCGACAGGATTGGGGGGAGCTGTTTTTT.

J is TRBJ1-1 and V is TRBV27, with D possibly TRBD1 on 5 matching bases. The CDR3 has 15 amino acids. Germline V gene sequence: CDR1 MNHEY, CDR2 SMNVEV (reference sequence). V lost 7 bases and J 0 bases, leaving 15 bases between the germline ends. CDR3 bases: TGTGCCAGCACCAAGTGGGGCGGGATGAACACTGAAGCTTTCTTT. It translates to CASTKWGGMNTEAFF.

The chain carries TRBV4-2 and TRBJ1-2; D is undetermined. CDR1 is LGHNA, CDR2 YNFKEQ, per germline. Trimming stripped 3 bases from V and 6 bases from J, with 17 bases between. The CDR3 consists of 15 residues. The CDR3 region is CASSQMRSWTDGYTF. For the CDR3, the DNA is TGTGCCAGCAGCCAGATGCGCTCTTGGACGGATGGCTACACCTTC.

The chain employs TRBV7-9 and TRBJ1-3; possibly TRBD1 for D (5 bases). Between the trimmed V and J ends, which lost 5 bases and 3 bases, there was a span of 8 bases. The CDR3 is made up of 13 amino acids. Germline V lookup: CDR1 SEHNR, CDR2 FQNEAQ (reference sequence). This CDR3 is CASSRGDGNTIYF. CDR3 DNA sequence: TGTGCCAGCAGCAGGGGAGATGGAAACACCATATATTTT.

This sequence joins TRBV27 and TRBJ1-4; D uncertain. The V gene's germline CDR1 is MNHEY and CDR2 SMNVEV (reference sequence). With 3 bases removed from V and 8 bases from J, the gap between germline ends came to 10 bases. This CDR3 comprises 13 residues. The CDR3 nucleotides read TGTGCCAGCAGTTTCATTATTGGGGAAAAACTGTTTTTT. Translation: CASSFIIGEKLFF.

The chain couples TRBV29-1 to TRBJ2-7; possibly TRBD1 for D (5 bases). Trimming cost V 3 bases and J 3 bases, with 6 bases left between them. This CDR3 region has 11 residues. Germline V gene sequence: CDR1 SQVTM, CDR2 ANQGSEA. As DNA, the CDR3 is TGCAGCGTTGACCAGGGCTACGAGCAGTACTTC. It specifies CSVDQGYEQYF.

The V gene is TRBV30, the J gene TRBJ1-2, with D unclear. CDR3 length: 12 residues. Trimming shortened V by 2 bases and J by 7 bases, and 11 bases separated the two germline ends. Germline CDR1 reads GTSNPN; CDR2 reads SVGIG (reference sequence). This chain's CDR3 is CAWSSGVGGYTF. In nucleotides, the CDR3 is TGTGCCTGGAGTTCTGGAGTAGGTGGCTACACCTTC.

This clone was detected only a few times. The chain has TRBV29-1 and TRBJ2-5, with D uncertain. Germline V gene lookup returns CDR1 SQVTM and CDR2 ANQGSEA. V was pared by 6 bases and J by 1 base, with 15 bases between. The CDR3 length is 14 residues. The CDR3 sequence: CSVKLGHIQETQYF. For the CDR3, the DNA is TGCAGCGTGAAGTTGGGCCATATCCAAGAGACCCAGTACTTC.

CDR3 sequence reads: CASSLARVGQETQYF. DNA of the CDR3: TGCGCCAGCAGCTTGGCACGGGTGGGCCAAGAGACCCAGTACTTC. The rearrangement links TRBV5-1 to TRBJ2-5; the D is unclear. The CDR3 totals 15 residues. Germline V gene data show CDR1 as SGHRS and CDR2 as YFSETQ. V lost 0 bases and J 1 base, leaving 10 bases between the germline ends.

Points on this clone: Other nucleotide sequences from this sample produce the same CDR3. CDR3 bases: TGTGCCAGCAGGACAGGGAGCTCCTATAATTCACCCCTCCACTTT. Amino acids: CASRTGSSYNSPLHF. The chain is built from TRBV6-5 and TRBJ1-6; TRBD1 matches at 7 bases. Trimming cost V 6 bases and J 0 bases; bases outside gene matches: 2. CDR1 is MNHEY and CDR2 is SVGAGI in the germline V gene. The CDR3 extends over 15 amino acids.

The chain uses TRBV15 and TRBJ2-7, with no clear D. Per germline, CDR1 LNHNV and CDR2 YYDKDF (reference sequence). V lost 8 bases to trimming and J lost 2 bases, with 19 bases between them. The CDR3 has 15 residues. In DNA form, the CDR3 reads TGTGCCACCCTCGCCCCAAACAGCAAACCCTACGAGCAGTACTTC. Its translation is CATLAPNSKPYEQYF. The entire variable domain, with the rest obtained from reference TRBV15 and TRBJ2-7, is as follows: DAMVIQNPRYQVTQFGKPVTLSCSQTLNHNVMYWYQQKSSQAPKLLFHYYDKDFNNEADTPDNFQSRRPNTSFCFLDIRSPGLGDTAMYLCATLAPNSKPYEQYFGPGTRLTVT.

V usage is TRBV5-1 and J usage is TRBJ2-3, with D perhaps matching TRBD1 (6 bases). This CDR3 region has 16 residues. From germline, CDR1 is SGHRS and CDR2 YFSETQ. Trimming pared 4 bases from V and 3 bases from J, leaving 18 bases between. The CDR3 here is CASSLTGQTRTDTQYF. CDR3 in DNA: TGCGCCAGCAGCCTAACAGGACAGACCAGGACAGATACGCAGTATTTT.

The rearrangement links TRBV5-1 to TRBJ1-2; a possible D gene is TRBD1 (6 bases). V lost 2 bases and J 2 bases, leaving 10 bases between the germline ends. The CDR3 runs 14 residues. CDR1 SGHRS and CDR2 YFSETQ come from the germline V gene. The CDR3 loop reads CASSLTQGNYGYTF. DNA for the CDR3: TGCGCCAGCAGCTTAACGCAGGGGAACTATGGCTACACCTTC.

The CDR3 protein is CASSPQAAGYTF. DNA of the CDR3: TGTGCCAGCAGCCCCCAGGCGGCCGGCTACACCTTC. V is TRBV7-2 and J is TRBJ1-2; D unresolved. Per germline, CDR1 SGHTA and CDR2 FQGNSA. With 5 bases removed from V and 8 bases from J, the gap between germline ends came to 12 bases. This CDR3 has 12 amino acids.

This rearrangement joins TRBV14 to TRBJ1-6; D not resolved. The CDR3 runs to 13 residues. Germline CDR1 is SGHDN and CDR2 is FVKESK. Trimming stripped 3 bases from V and 6 bases from J, with 6 bases between. The CDR3 spells CASSHYSNSPLHF. In DNA, the CDR3 is TGTGCCAGCAGCCACTACTCTAATTCACCCCTCCACTTT.